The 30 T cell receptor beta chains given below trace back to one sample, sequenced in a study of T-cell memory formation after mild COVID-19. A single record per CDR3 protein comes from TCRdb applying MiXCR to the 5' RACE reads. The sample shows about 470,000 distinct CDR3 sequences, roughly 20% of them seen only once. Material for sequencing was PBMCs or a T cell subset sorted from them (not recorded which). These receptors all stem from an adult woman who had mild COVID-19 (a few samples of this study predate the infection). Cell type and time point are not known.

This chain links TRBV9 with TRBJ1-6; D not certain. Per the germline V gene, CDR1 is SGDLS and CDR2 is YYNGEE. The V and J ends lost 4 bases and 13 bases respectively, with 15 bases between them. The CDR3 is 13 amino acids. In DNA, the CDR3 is TGTGCCAGCAGCCAACAAGGACCCAGTCCCCTCCACTTT. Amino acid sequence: CASSQQGPSPLHF.

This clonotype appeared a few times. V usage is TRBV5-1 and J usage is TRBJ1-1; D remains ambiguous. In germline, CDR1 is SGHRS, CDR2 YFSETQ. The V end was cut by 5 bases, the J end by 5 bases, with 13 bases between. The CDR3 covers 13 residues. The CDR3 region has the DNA TGCGCCAGCAGATACATCTCGGGAACTGAAGCTTTCTTT. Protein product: CASRYISGTEAFF.

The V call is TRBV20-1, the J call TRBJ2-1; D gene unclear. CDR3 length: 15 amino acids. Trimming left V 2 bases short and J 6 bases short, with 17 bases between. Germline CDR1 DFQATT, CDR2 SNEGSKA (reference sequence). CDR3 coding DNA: TGCAGTGCTAGACCGAGGACCCTTCGCGGCAATGAGCAGTTCTTC. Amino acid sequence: CSARPRTLRGNEQFF.

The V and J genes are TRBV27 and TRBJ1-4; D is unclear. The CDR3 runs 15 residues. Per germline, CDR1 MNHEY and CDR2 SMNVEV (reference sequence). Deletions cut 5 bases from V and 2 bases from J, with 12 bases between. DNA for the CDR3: TGTGCCAGCAGTGCCCTCGGGTCGACTAATGAAAAACTGTTTTTT. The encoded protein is CASSALGSTNEKLFF. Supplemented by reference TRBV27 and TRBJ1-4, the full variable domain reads EAQVTQNPRYLITVTGKKLTVTCSQNMNHEYMSWYRQDPGLGLRQIYYSMNVEVTDKGDVPEGYKVSRKEKRNFPLILESPSPNQTSLYFCASSALGSTNEKLFFGSGTQLSVL.

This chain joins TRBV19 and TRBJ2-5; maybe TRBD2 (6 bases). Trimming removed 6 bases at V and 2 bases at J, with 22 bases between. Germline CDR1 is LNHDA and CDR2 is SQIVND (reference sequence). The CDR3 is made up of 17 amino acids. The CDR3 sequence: CASSPGMVAAIQETQYF. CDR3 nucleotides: TGTGCCAGTAGCCCCGGTATGGTAGCGGCAATTCAAGAGACCCAGTACTTC.

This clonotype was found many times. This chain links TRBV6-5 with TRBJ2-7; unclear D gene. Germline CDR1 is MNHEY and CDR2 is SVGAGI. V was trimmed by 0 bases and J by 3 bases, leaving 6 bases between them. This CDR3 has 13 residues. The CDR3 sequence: CASSYSQFYEQYF. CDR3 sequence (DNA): TGTGCCAGCAGTTACTCGCAGTTCTACGAGCAGTACTTC.

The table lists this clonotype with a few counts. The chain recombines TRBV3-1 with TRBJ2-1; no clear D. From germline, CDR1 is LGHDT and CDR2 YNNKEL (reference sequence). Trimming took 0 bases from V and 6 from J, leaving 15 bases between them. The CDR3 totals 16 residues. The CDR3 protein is CASSQDPTALGNEQFF. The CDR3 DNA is TGTGCCAGCAGCCAAGATCCCACAGCCCTCGGCAATGAGCAGTTCTTC.

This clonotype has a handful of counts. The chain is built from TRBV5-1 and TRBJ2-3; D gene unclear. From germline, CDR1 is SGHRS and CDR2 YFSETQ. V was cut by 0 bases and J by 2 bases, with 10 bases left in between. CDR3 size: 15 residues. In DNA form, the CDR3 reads TGCGCCAGCAGCTTGGTCCCTGGACCCACAGATACGCAGTATTTT. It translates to CASSLVPGPTDTQYF. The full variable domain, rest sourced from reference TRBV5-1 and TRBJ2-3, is KAGVTQTPRYLIKTRGQQVTLSCSPISGHRSVSWYQQTPGQGLQFLFEYFSETQRNKGNFPGRFSGRQFSNSRSEMNVSTLELGDSALYLCASSLVPGPTDTQYFGPGTRLTVL.

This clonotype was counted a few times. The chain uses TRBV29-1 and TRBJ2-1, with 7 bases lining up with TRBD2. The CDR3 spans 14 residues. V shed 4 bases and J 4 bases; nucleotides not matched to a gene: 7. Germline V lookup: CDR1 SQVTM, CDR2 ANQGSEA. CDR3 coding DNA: TGCAGCGTTGTTCTGGCTAGCGGATACAATGAGCAGTTCTTC. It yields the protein CSVVLASGYNEQFF.

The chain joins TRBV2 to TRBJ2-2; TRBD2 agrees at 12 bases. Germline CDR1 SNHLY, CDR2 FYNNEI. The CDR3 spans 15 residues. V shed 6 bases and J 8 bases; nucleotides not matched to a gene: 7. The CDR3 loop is CASSGLAGTAGELFF. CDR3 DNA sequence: TGTGCCAGCAGCGGACTAGCGGGGACCGCTGGGGAGCTGTTTTTT. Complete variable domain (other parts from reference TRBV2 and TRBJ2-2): EPEVTQTPSHQVTQMGQEVILRCVPISNHLYFYWYRQILGQKVEFLVSFYNNEISEKSEIFDDQFSVERPDGSNFTLKIRSTKLEDSAMYFCASSGLAGTAGELFFGEGSRLTVL.

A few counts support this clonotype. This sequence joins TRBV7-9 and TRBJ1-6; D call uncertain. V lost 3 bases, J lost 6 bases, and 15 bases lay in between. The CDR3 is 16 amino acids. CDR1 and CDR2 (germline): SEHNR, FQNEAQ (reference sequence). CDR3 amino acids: CASSFSAGGPNSPLHF. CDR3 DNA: TGTGCCAGCAGCTTTTCGGCAGGAGGCCCTAATTCACCCCTCCACTTT.

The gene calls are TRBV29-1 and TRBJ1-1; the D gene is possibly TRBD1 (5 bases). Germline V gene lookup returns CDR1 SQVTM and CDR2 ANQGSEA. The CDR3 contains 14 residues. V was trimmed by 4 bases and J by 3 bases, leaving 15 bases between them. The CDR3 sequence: CSVASGRFYTEAFF. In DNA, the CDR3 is TGCAGCGTTGCGTCAGGGCGGTTTTACACTGAAGCTTTCTTT. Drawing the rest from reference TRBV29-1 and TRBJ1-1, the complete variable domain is SAVISQKPSRDICQRGTSLTIQCQVDSQVTMMFWYRQQPGQSLTLIATANQGSEATYESGFVIDKFPISRPNLTFSTLTVSNMSPEDSSIYLCSVASGRFYTEAFFGQGTRLTVV.

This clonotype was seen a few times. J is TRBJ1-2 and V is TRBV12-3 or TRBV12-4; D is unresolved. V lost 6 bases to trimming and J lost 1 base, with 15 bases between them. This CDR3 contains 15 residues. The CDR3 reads CASSPRQNLNYGYTF. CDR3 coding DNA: TGTGCCAGCAGCCCTCGGCAGAATCTTAACTATGGCTACACCTTC.

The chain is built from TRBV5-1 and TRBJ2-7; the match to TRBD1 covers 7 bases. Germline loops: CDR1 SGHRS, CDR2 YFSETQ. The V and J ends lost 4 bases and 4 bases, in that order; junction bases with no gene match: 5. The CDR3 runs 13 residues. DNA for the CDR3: TGCGCCAGCAGCGCTGTGACAGGGTACGAGCAGTACTTC. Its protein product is CASSAVTGYEQYF.

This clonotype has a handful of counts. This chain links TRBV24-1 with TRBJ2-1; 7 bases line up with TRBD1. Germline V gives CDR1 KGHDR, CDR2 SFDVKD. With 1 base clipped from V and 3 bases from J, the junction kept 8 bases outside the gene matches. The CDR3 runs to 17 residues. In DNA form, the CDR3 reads TGTGCCACCAGTGATTTAGGCCCCGGGGACAGCTACAATGAGCAGTTCTTC. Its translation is CATSDLGPGDSYNEQFF.

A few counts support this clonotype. Here the CDR3 DNA reads TGCGCCAGCAGCGTAGGGACAGGGGGCTCATACGAGCAGTACTTC. Amino acid sequence: CASSVGTGGSYEQYF. The chain combines TRBV5-1 with TRBJ2-7, with TRBD1 identical over 12 bases. Losses at the gene ends were 4 bases for V and 4 bases for J; bases not matched to a gene: 6. This CDR3 comprises 15 residues. Germline-derived CDR1 and CDR2 are SGHRS and YFSETQ.

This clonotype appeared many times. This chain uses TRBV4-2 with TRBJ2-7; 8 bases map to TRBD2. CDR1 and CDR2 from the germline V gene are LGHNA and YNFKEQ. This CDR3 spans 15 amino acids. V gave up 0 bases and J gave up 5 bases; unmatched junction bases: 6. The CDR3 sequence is CASSQDGVAGNEQYF. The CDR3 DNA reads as TGTGCCAGCAGCCAAGATGGGGTAGCGGGAAACGAGCAGTACTTC.

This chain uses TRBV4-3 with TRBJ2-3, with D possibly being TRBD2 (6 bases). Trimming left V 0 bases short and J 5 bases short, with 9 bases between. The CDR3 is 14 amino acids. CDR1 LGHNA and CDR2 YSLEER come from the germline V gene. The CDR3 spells CASSQDLRGDTQYF. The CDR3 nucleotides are TGCGCCAGCAGCCAAGATCTGCGGGGAGATACGCAGTATTTT.

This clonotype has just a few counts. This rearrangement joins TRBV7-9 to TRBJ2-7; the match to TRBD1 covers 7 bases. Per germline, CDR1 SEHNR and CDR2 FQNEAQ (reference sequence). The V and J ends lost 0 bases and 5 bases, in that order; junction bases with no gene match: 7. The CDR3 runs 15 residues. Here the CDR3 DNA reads TGTGCCAGCAGCTTAGCGCACGACAGGGCGGACGAGCAGTACTTC. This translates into CASSLAHDRADEQYF.

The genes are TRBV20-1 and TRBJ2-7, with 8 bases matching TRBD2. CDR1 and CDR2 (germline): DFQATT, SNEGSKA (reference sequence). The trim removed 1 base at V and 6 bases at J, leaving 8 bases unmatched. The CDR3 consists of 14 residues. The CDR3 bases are TGCAGTGCTAGAGGCGGGGGGCCGGCTGTCGAGCAGTACTTC. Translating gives CSARGGGPAVEQYF.

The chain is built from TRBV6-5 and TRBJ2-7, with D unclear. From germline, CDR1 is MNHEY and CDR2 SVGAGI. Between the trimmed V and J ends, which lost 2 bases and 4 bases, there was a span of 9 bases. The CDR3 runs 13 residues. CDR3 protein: CASSYGEEYEQYF. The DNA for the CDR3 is TGTGCCAGCAGTTACGGGGAAGAGTACGAGCAGTACTTC.

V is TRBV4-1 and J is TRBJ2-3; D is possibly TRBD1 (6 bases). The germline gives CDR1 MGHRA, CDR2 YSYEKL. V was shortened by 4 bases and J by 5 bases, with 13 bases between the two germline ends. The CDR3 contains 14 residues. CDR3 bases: TGCGCCAGCAGCCGTGAGCAGGGGCGAGATACGCAGTATTTT. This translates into CASSREQGRDTQYF.

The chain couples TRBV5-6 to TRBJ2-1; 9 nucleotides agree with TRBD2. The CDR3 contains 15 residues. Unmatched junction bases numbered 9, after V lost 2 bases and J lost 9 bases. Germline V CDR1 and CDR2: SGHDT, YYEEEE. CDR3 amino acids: CASSFGAGGPGEQFF. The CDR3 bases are TGTGCCAGCAGCTTTGGGGCGGGAGGGCCGGGTGAGCAGTTCTTC.

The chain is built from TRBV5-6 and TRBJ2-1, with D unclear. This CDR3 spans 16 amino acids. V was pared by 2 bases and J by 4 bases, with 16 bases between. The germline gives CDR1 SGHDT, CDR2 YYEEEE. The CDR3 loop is CASSFSQPTRYNEQFF. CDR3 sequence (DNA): TGTGCCAGCAGCTTTAGTCAGCCGACCAGGTACAATGAGCAGTTCTTC.

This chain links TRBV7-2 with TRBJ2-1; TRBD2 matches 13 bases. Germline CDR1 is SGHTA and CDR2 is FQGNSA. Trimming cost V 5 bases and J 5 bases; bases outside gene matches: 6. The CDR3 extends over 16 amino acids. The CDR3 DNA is TGTGCCAGCAGCCTTGAGACTAGCGGGAGGAACAATGAGCAGTTCTTC. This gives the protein CASSLETSGRNNEQFF.

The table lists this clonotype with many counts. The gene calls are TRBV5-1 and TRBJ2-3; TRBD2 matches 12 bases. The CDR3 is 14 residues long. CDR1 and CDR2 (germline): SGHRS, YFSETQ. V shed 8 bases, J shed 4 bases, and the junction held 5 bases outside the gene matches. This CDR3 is CASASGGAADTQYF. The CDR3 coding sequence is TGCGCCAGTGCTAGCGGGGGGGCCGCAGATACGCAGTATTTT. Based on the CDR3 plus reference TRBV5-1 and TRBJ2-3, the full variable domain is KAGVTQTPRYLIKTRGQQVTLSCSPISGHRSVSWYQQTPGQGLQFLFEYFSETQRNKGNFPGRFSGRQFSNSRSEMNVSTLELGDSALYLCASASGGAADTQYFGPGTRLTVL.

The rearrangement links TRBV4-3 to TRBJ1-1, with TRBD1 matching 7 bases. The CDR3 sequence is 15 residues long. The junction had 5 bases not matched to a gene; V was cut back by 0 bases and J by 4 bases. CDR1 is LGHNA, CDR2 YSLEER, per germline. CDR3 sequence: CASSQDFAGGTEAFF. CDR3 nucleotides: TGCGCCAGCAGCCAAGATTTCGCAGGGGGCACTGAAGCTTTCTTT.

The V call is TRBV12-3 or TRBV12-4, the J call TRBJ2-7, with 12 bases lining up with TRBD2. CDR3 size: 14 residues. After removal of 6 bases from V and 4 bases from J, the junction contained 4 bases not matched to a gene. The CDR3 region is CASSPSGREYEQYF. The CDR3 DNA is TGTGCCAGCAGCCCTAGCGGGAGGGAGTACGAGCAGTACTTC.

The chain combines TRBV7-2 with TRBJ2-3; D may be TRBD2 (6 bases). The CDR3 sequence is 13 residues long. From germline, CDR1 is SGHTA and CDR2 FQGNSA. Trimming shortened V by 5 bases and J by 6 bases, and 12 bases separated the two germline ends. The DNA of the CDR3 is TGTGCCAGCAGCCCCAGGAGCGGGGATACGCAGTATTTT. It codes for CASSPRSGDTQYF.

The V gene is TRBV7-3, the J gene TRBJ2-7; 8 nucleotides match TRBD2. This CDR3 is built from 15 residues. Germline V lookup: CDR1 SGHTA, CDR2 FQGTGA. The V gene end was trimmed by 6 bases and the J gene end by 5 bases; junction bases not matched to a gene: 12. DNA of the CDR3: TGTGCCAGCAGTCTCGCGGGGGGACCTCCGGACGAGCAGTACTTC. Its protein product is CASSLAGGPPDEQYF.